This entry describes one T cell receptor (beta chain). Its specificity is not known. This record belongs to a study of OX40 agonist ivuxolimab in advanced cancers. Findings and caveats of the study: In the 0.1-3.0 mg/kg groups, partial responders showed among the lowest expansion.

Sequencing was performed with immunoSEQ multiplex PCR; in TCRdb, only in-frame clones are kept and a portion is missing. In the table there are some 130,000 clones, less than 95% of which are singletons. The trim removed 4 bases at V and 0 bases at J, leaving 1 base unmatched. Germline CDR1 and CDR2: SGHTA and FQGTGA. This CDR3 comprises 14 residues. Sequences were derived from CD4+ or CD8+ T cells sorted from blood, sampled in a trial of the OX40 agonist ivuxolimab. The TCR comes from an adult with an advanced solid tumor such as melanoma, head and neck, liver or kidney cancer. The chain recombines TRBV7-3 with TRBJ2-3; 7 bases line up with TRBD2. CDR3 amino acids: CASSSAGSTDTQYF. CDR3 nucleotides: TGTGCCAGCAGCTCAGCGGGAAGCACAGATACGCAGTATTTT.